The 6 T cell receptor beta chains below all came from one sample that was sequenced in a study of OX40 agonist ivuxolimab in advanced cancers. Measured with immunoSEQ multiplex PCR; TCRdb has only the in-frame clones, and not every one. The sample contains 25,000 to 40,000 clones, around 85% of which appear only once. The specimen comprised CD4+ or CD8+ T cells sorted from blood, sampled in a trial of the OX40 agonist ivuxolimab. The receptors shown here come from an adult with an advanced solid tumor such as melanoma, head and neck, liver or kidney cancer.

The chain couples TRBV5-1 to TRBJ2-2, with 9 positions matching TRBD1. Germline CDR1 reads SGHRS; CDR2 reads YFSETQ. The CDR3 loop spans 14 amino acids. Trimming took 3 bases from V and 3 from J; bases not matched to a gene: 0. The CDR3 DNA reads as TGCGCCAGCAGCTGGACAGGGGACACCGGGGAGCTGTTTTTT. Amino acid sequence: CASSWTGDTGELFF.

This chain connects TRBV4-1 to TRBJ1-5; D call uncertain. Germline CDR1 MGHRA, CDR2 YSYEKL. The CDR3 extends over 13 amino acids. V lost 2 bases, J lost 2 bases, and 4 bases lay in between. CDR3 nucleotide sequence: TGCGCCAGCAGCCAAAGAGGCAATCAGCCCCAGCATTTT. Its protein product is CASSQRGNQPQHF.

The V gene is TRBV11-2, the J gene TRBJ2-7, with 9 positions matching TRBD1. After removal of 1 base from V and 2 bases from J, the junction contained 9 bases not matched to a gene. CDR3 length equals 17 residues. Germline CDR1 SGHAT, CDR2 FQNNGV. This CDR3 is CASSLGTGGEVTYEQYF. The DNA of the CDR3 is TGTGCCAGCAGCTTAGGTACAGGGGGCGAGGTTACCTACGAGCAGTACTTC.

In its sample, this clone is medium-sized. The chain combines TRBV27 with TRBJ1-1; perhaps TRBD1 as D (5 bases). V lost 7 bases and J 0 bases, leaving 15 bases between the germline ends. This CDR3 region has 15 residues. In germline, CDR1 is MNHEY, CDR2 SMNVEV (reference sequence). For the CDR3, the DNA is TGTGCCAGCAACAAATGGGGGGGAATGAACACTGAAGCTTTCTTT. It translates to CASNKWGGMNTEAFF.

This chain connects TRBV4-1 to TRBJ2-1; TRBD2 aligns across 8 bases. J lost 0 bases, V lost 1 base, and 2 bases had no gene match. Germline V gene lookup returns CDR1 MGHRA and CDR2 YSYEKL. The CDR3 totals 16 residues. The CDR3 coding sequence is TGCGCCAGCAGCCAAGGAAGCGGGAGCTCCTACAATGAGCAGTTCTTC. Protein sequence: CASSQGSGSSYNEQFF.

The chain combines TRBV6-6 with TRBJ2-5; D gene ambiguous. This CDR3 region has 10 residues. V lost 6 bases and J 5 bases, leaving 4 bases between the germline ends. CDR1 is MNHNY and CDR2 is SVGAGI in the germline V gene (reference sequence). The CDR3 region has the DNA TGTGCCAGCAGAAAGGAGACCCAGTACTTC. Amino acids: CASRKETQYF.